This T cell receptor beta chain was documented in a study of cytomegalovirus exposure and HLA in healthy donors. About the study: The roughly 120 validation repertoires, a later analysis reported, used the same platform as the roughly 610 first-cohort repertoires. Study observations and caveats: The study put around 180 TCR beta chains on its list as cytomegalovirus-associated.

The J segment lost 1 base and the V segment lost 8 bases, leaving 2 bases of the junction unmatched. Germline assignment: CDR1 ENHRY and CDR2 SYGVKD. CDR3 length: 13 amino acids. Separation from the roughly 700-subject first cohort characterized the roughly 120-subject validation cohort, to which the donors belonged. Assay: immunoSEQ multiplex PCR; the TCRdb copy retains only in-frame clones and omits some. The repertoire has under 250,000 clones, more than 75% of them found once; the top ten carry around 11%. Comments on this clone: Its antigen is unidentified.

Specimen: PBMCs. The source is a man aged 18 to 30 in good health and CMV-seropositive. J is TRBJ2-5 and V is TRBV10-3; 9 bases fit TRBD2. The CDR3 coding sequence is TGTGCCATCCAGCGGGAGGTCCAAGAGACCCAGTACTTC. Amino acids: CAIQREVQETQYF.